This T cell receptor beta chain was documented in a study of pediatric ulcerative colitis. The CDR3 has 15 residues. Clones were sequenced by immunoSEQ multiplex PCR, and TCRdb holds only the in-frame ones, with some missing. The sample records approximately 30,000 clones, almost 85% being singletons. The sample comprised blood. This TCR was sampled from a boy under 18 with severe ulcerative colitis. The chain employs TRBV1 and TRBJ2-5; the table gives TRBD2 as D, unverified against the DNA. TRBV1 is flagged as a pseudogene. In DNA form, the CDR3 reads TGCACCAGTACTAGACTAGCGCCAAACCAAGAGACCCAGTACTTC. This translates into CTSTRLAPNQETQYF.